The present T cell receptor beta chain was sequenced within a study of cytotoxic CD8 clonotypes in ibrutinib-treated CLL. Study-wide background: When averaged across all of the samples, the counts came to around 260,000 productive templates and about 95,000 productive rearrangements.

CDR3 length equals 16 residues. Germline V gene sequence: CDR1 MNHNY, CDR2 SVGAGI (reference sequence). Trimming cost V 0 bases and J 6 bases; bases outside gene matches: 6. Sequencing was performed with immunoSEQ multiplex PCR; in TCRdb, only in-frame clones are kept and a portion is missing. The repertoire holds about 84,000 clones, around 84% seen once, with 5% to 6% in the top ten. This chain connects TRBV6-6 to TRBJ2-1; 9 bases line up with TRBD2. Sequences were derived from PBMCs, sampled before ibrutinib treatment. The TCR originated in a human donor with chronic lymphocytic leukemia. The CDR3 nucleotides read TGTGCCAGCAGTTACTCACCTAGCGGGGTAAGCAATGAGCAGTTCTTC. Translated, it gives CASSYSPSGVSNEQFF.